This is a list of T cell receptor beta chains from one sample in a study of blood T cell repertoires in COVID-19. Here immunoSEQ multiplex PCR was the method, and the copy in TCRdb shows in-frame clones only, minus some. This sample has over 95,000 clones, with approximately 84% found just once. Sequences were obtained from peripheral blood. The receptors were sampled from a man aged 35 to 55 with acute or convalescent COVID-19. Each CDR3 is given with its conserved first and last residue. The D gene is left open where the match is weak. Clone size is given for some rows only: seen once, a few or many times, or a class if the clone is expanded.

NA	13	TRBV12-3/TRBV12-4	NA	TRBJ2-2	TGTGCCAGCAGTTTAGAGCACACCGGGGAGCTGTTTTTT	CASSLEHTGELFF
NA	16	TRBV5-6	NA	TRBJ1-1	TGTGCCAGCAGCTTGGATACAGGGCGTCGGGGCACTGAAGCTTTCTTT	CASSLDTGRRGTEAFF
NA	14	TRBV5-4	NA	TRBJ2-3	TGTGCCAGCAGCTCCGGACAGAGCACAGATACGCAGTATTTT	CASSSGQSTDTQYF
many	15	TRBV2	TRBD2	TRBJ2-7	TGTGCCAGCAGTGAAAAGCGGGGGACCTCCTACGAGCAGTACTTC	CASSEKRGTSYEQYF
few	12	TRBV30	NA	TRBJ1-6	TGTGCCTGGAGTACCCTTGCAGGGACATCTCACTTT	CAWSTLAGTSHF
NA	14	TRBV19	NA	TRBJ1-5	TGTGCCAGTACTCGGAGGGGACTCCTCCAGCCCCAGCATTTT	CASTRRGLLQPQHF
NA	16	TRBV7-9	TRBD2	TRBJ2-5	TGTGCCAGCAGCTTACCGCGGGGGTCTCCCCAAGAGACCCAGTACTTC	CASSLPRGSPQETQYF
NA	16	TRBV19	NA	TRBJ1-4	TGTGCCAGTAGTATAGTCACAGCTTCACCTGGTGAAAAACTGTTTTTT	CASSIVTASPGEKLFF
NA	14	TRBV19	TRBD1	TRBJ1-4	TGTGCCAGTAGTGGTCAGGGGGCCACAGAAAAACTGTTTTTT	CASSGQGATEKLFF
NA	15	TRBV5-1	TRBD1	TRBJ2-7	TGCGCCAGCAGCTTGGGCTCGGGACAGCCCTACGAGCAGTACTTC	CASSLGSGQPYEQYF
NA	17	TRBV11-3	NA	TRBJ2-2	TGTGCCAGCAGCTTAGACCAGGGGACAACGAACACCGGGGAGCTGTTTTTT	CASSLDQGTTNTGELFF
once	18	TRBV27	TRBD1	TRBJ2-6	TGTGCCAGCAGTTTATCGGGACAGGGAAGCTCTGGGGCCAACGTCCTGACTTTC	CASSLSGQGSSGANVLTF
NA	17	TRBV9	TRBD2	TRBJ2-5	TGTGCCAGCAGCGTAGGTCCTAGCGGGGGGGCATTGGAGACCCAGTACTTC	CASSVGPSGGALETQYF
NA	18	TRBV2	TRBD1	TRBJ2-6	TGTGCCAGCAGTGAGTCTTGGGCAGGGGGCATTGGGGCCAACGTCCTGACTTTC	CASSESWAGGIGANVLTF
NA	15	TRBV7-2	NA	TRBJ2-3	TGTGCCAGCAGCCCCGTGTATTCGGCGGAGGATACGCAGTATTTT	CASSPVYSAEDTQYF
NA	15	TRBV5-6	TRBD1	TRBJ1-1	TGTGCCAGCAGCCTAATGGACAGGACGAACACTGAAGCTTTCTTT	CASSLMDRTNTEAFF
NA	15	TRBV7-9	TRBD1	TRBJ1-4	TGTGCCAGCAGCTTAGGGGACAGGGATAATGAAAAACTGTTTTTT	CASSLGDRDNEKLFF
NA	16	TRBV7-9	NA	TRBJ2-1	TGTGCCAGCAGCATCCCAACAGGGACCTCCTACAATGAGCAGTTCTTC	CASSIPTGTSYNEQFF
NA	14	TRBV9	NA	TRBJ2-5	TGTGCCAGCAGCGTAGGTACAGTGGGGGGGACCCAGTACTTC	CASSVGTVGGTQYF
NA	13	TRBV7-3	NA	TRBJ2-7	TGTGCCAGCAGCTTAGACGGGGGAGTGGAGCAGTACTTC	CASSLDGGVEQYF
NA	13	TRBV19	TRBD1	TRBJ1-5	TGTGCCAGTAGCAGGACAGGGGGCGAGCCCCAGCATTTT	CASSRTGGEPQHF
NA	13	TRBV6-4	TRBD1	TRBJ2-3	TGTGCCAGCTTTAGGACAGGGGGAGATACGCAGTATTTT	CASFRTGGDTQYF
NA	15	TRBV27	NA	TRBJ2-1	TGTGCCAGCAGTCCGGATTGGGGGGCCTACAATGAGCAGTTCTTC	CASSPDWGAYNEQFF
NA	14	TRBV7-9	TRBD2	TRBJ2-1	TGTGCCAGCAGCCTTAGCGGGGGGATCAATGAGCAGTTCTTC	CASSLSGGINEQFF
NA	15	TRBV2	TRBD2	TRBJ2-3	TGTGCCAGCAGGCCGACTAGCGGGGACACAGATACGCAGTATTTT	CASRPTSGDTDTQYF
NA	14	TRBV19	NA	TRBJ1-4	TGTGCCAGTAGTATTATGATCTACGATGAAAAACTGTTTTTT	CASSIMIYDEKLFF
NA	14	TRBV19	TRBD2	TRBJ2-1	TGTGCCAGTAGTATAGTCGGGACTAGCAGTCGACAGTTCTTC	CASSIVGTSSRQFF
NA	13	TRBV25-1	NA	TRBJ2-1	TGTGCCAGCAGTGAAGGCGGGGAAAATGAGCAGTTCTTC	CASSEGGENEQFF
NA	16	TRBV4-1	NA	TRBJ1-5	TGCGCCAGCAGCCAAGATGGCAGGGAGGGCAATCAGCCCCAGCATTTT	CASSQDGREGNQPQHF
few	16	TRBV2	TRBD2	TRBJ2-2	TGTGCCAGCAGAAGGGATCTTAGCGGGCCGGCGGGGGAGCTGTTTTTT	CASRRDLSGPAGELFF
NA	13	TRBV7-9	NA	TRBJ2-7	TGTGCCAGCAGCTTAGGGCCGTCCTACGAGCAGTACTTC	CASSLGPSYEQYF
NA	13	TRBV9	NA	TRBJ2-5	TGTGCCAGCAGCGTAAGCCCCGCAGAGACCCAGTACTTC	CASSVSPAETQYF
NA	14	TRBV2	TRBD1	TRBJ1-6	TGTGCCAGCAAAAAGGACAGGTTAGATTCACCCCTCCACTTT	CASKKDRLDSPLHF
NA	13	TRBV4-3	NA	TRBJ1-4	TGCGCCAGCAGCCCTACCGGAGGTGGAAAACTGTTTTTT	CASSPTGGGKLFF
once	13	TRBV2	NA	TRBJ2-3	TGTGCCAGCCGGGGAGGCGGCACAGATACGCAGTATTTT	CASRGGGTDTQYF
NA	14	TRBV19	NA	TRBJ1-3	TGTGCCAGTAGTACAGGGGTGGACGGAAACACCATATATTTT	CASSTGVDGNTIYF
few	13	TRBV19	NA	TRBJ1-5	TGTGCCAGTAGGGCAGAGACTTATCAGCCCCAGCATTTT	CASRAETYQPQHF
NA	15	TRBV15	TRBD1	TRBJ1-4	TGTGCCACCAGCAGTGCGGACAGGGGGCTTGAAAAACTGTTTTTT	CATSSADRGLEKLFF
once	16	TRBV5-5	TRBD2	TRBJ2-1	TGTGCCAGCAGCTTCTATGGGACTAGCTGGGGCAATGAGCAGTTCTTC	CASSFYGTSWGNEQFF
NA	15	TRBV30	TRBD2	TRBJ2-3	TGTGCCTTAATAACTTACGGACTAGCCACAGATACGCAGTATTTT	CALITYGLATDTQYF
NA	16	TRBV5-1	TRBD2	TRBJ2-2	TGCGCCAGCAGCTTACTAGCGGGGGGTAACACCGGGGAGCTGTTTTTT	CASSLLAGGNTGELFF
NA	15	TRBV15	TRBD1	TRBJ1-2	TGTGCCACCAGCAGAGAGATGGGACAGGGGTATGGCTACACCTTC	CATSREMGQGYGYTF
NA	16	TRBV7-3	NA	TRBJ2-2	TGTGCCAGCAGCTTAAGTGCCAGGGGAAGCACCGGGGAGCTGTTTTTT	CASSLSARGSTGELFF
NA	13	TRBV19	TRBD2	TRBJ2-2	TGTGCCAGTACGTGGGGGGGGACCGGGGAGCTGTTTTTT	CASTWGGTGELFF
NA	15	TRBV4-1	TRBD1	TRBJ1-6	TGCGCCAGCAGTTCAACGCCAGGGGGCAATTCACCCCTCCACTTT	CASSSTPGGNSPLHF
once	15	TRBV9	TRBD1	TRBJ2-7	TGTGCCAGCAGCGCTCATGACAGGGGGTACTACGAGCAGTACTTC	CASSAHDRGYYEQYF